This T cell receptor (beta chain) was captured in a study of patients and donors after allogeneic stem cell transplantation. This clonotype was detected a few times. MiXCR, run by TCRdb on the RT-PCR reads, gives a single entry per CDR3 protein. The sample gives roughly 940,000 distinct CDR3 sequences, roughly 18% of which show up once; 5% to 7.5% is in the top ten. This sequence was found in a human donor who was either an allogeneic HSCT recipient or a stem cell or donor lymphocyte infusion donor (not recorded which). It is not recorded whose cells these are; they may come from a transplant donor. The sample consisted of blood, either unsorted or a sorted T cell fraction (not recorded which).

The CDR3 here is CSVGYNYGYTF. The CDR3 DNA sequence: TGCAGCGTTGGCTATAACTATGGCTACACCTTC. The genes are TRBV29-1 and TRBJ1-2, with unresolved D. With 4 bases removed from V and 1 base from J, the gap between germline ends came to 4 bases. The CDR3 runs 11 residues. In germline, CDR1 is SQVTM, CDR2 ANQGSEA.